This T cell receptor beta chain was captured in a study of cytomegalovirus exposure and HLA in healthy donors (dated by TCRdb to the late 2010s). Regarding the study in general: A later analysis indicated that the 100 to 150 validation repertoires were generated on the platform also employed for the approximately 700 repertoires of the first cohort. The study aimed to test whether cataloging public T cell receptors could reveal signatures of past pathogen exposure. To predict cytomegalovirus infection status, the study combined high-throughput TCR immunosequencing, statistical association of individual TCRs with disease status, and machine learning. Along with the roughly 700-subject first cohort, a separate validation cohort of roughly 110 different subjects was used.

Libraries were constructed by the immunoSEQ multiplex PCR assay. The authors' analysis ran thus. A statistical classification framework was developed to diagnose cytomegalovirus status using the catalog of TCR beta chain sequences. The source is immuneACCESS, and TCRdb retained only in-frame sequences with V and J called. Part of the clones is not carried over; for the studies checked, unresolved V genes explain less than half of this, and the remainder is unexplained. Clone size and the V and J calls come from that table; the DNA yielded D and trimming. Counted in this sample were under 250,000 clones; roughly 87% of them appeared once. The ten largest clones capture 12% of the sample. The donors belonged to the validation cohort of approximately 130 subjects, which was separate from the approximately 660-subject first cohort. CDR1 and CDR2 are drawn from the germline V gene: SGHRS, YFSETQ. The V end loses 0 bases and the J end loses 1 base, and a stretch of 6 bases separates them. Inclusive of the bounding cysteine and phenylalanine, the CDR3 is 14 residues long. Only the CDR3 part of the read is kept: 42 bases, read in frame from the first base.

Study-wide findings and limitations: In the study, roughly 160 TCR beta chains were listed as associated with cytomegalovirus. In vitro tests confirmed that a few of the cytomegalovirus-associated TCR beta chains recognize cytomegalovirus antigens. A later analysis lacked HLA typing for the validation cohort, so it scored co-occurrence in that cohort across all 120 repertoires. Across donors, most TCR sequences were observed very rarely, whereas some public TCRs were present in many individuals. Of the cluster scores, 94% were above 0 in a later analysis, which found that TCRs clustered in the first cohort also tended to co-occur in the 120 or so validation repertoires. The authors suggested that the approach could potentially be generalized to other disease states and immunological phenotypes. The classifier was reported to diagnose cytomegalovirus status with high specificity and sensitivity in both the original cohort and the validation cohort.

Of note for this clone: Its antigen is currently not known. Base qualities are not recorded, but no much larger clone differs from it by a single base.

The sample consisted of PBMCs. The source of this sequence is a man aged 18-30 years in good health and CMV-seropositive. The rearranged segments are TRBV5-1 and TRBJ2-3; the D call is tentative, TRBD1 or TRBD2, as each matches 5 bases. The DNA sequence follows: TGCGCCAGCAGCTTGGGAGGGGGCACAGATACGCAGTATTTT. Translated, it gives CASSLGGGTDTQYF.